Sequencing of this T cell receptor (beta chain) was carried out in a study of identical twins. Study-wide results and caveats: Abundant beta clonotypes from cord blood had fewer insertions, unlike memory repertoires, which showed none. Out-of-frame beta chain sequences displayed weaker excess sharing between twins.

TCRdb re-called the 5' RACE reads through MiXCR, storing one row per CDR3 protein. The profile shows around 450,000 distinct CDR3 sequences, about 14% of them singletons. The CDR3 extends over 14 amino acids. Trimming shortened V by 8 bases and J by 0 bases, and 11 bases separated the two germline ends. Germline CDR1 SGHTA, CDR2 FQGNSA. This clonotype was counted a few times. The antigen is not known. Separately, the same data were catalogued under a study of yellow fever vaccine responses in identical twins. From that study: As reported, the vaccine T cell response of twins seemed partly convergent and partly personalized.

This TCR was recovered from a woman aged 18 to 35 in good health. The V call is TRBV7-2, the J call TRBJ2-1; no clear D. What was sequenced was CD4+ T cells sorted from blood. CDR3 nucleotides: TGTGCCAGCGGATTTGGAAGCTCCTACAATGAGCAGTTCTTC. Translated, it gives CASGFGSSYNEQFF.